A selection of T cell receptor beta chains follows, all from one sample in a study of blood T cell repertoires in COVID-19. Sequencing was performed with immunoSEQ multiplex PCR; in TCRdb, only in-frame clones are kept and a portion is missing. The sample records about 79,000 clones, approximately 90% being singletons. Sequenced material: peripheral blood. These receptors originate from a man between 45 and 60 years old with active COVID-19. Each CDR3 is given with its conserved first and last residue. Fields, in order: clone size, CDR3 length, J gene, D gene, V gene, CDR3 DNA, CDR3 protein. D genes are given only for firm matches. The size of a clone is reported for some rows only, either as once, few or many, or as a class for expanded clones.

size: NA
length: 15
J: TRBJ1-6
D: NA
V: TRBV4-1
DNA: TGCGCCAGCAGCCAAGAGGGCAGGATTCTTTCACCCCTCCACTTT
CDR3: CASSQEGRILSPLHF

size: NA
length: 14
J: TRBJ2-3
D: TRBD1
V: TRBV2
DNA: TGTGCCAGCCGTGGGACAGGGAGCACAGATACGCAGTATTTT
CDR3: CASRGTGSTDTQYF

size: NA
length: 11
J: TRBJ2-1
D: NA
V: TRBV7-9
DNA: TGTGCCAGCAGCTACAACAATGAGCAGTTCTTC
CDR3: CASSYNNEQFF

size: NA
length: 15
J: TRBJ1-2
D: NA
V: TRBV9
DNA: TGTGCCAGCAGCGTAGCTCCACAGCCTAACTATGGCTACACCTTC
CDR3: CASSVAPQPNYGYTF

size: NA
length: 16
J: TRBJ1-6
D: NA
V: TRBV10-3
DNA: TGTGCCAGCCAGGGGATGGCAGCCTCCTATAATTCACCCCTCCACTTT
CDR3: CASQGMAASYNSPLHF

size: NA
length: 17
J: TRBJ2-5
D: TRBD2
V: TRBV3-1/TRBV3-2
DNA: TGTGCCAGCAGCCAGGGACTAGCGGGAGGTATTGGGGAGACCCAGTACTTC
CDR3: CASSQGLAGGIGETQYF

size: NA
length: 14
J: TRBJ1-5
D: TRBD1
V: TRBV6-2/TRBV6-3
DNA: TGTGCCAGCAGCATGGGACAGGGGAGACAGCCCCAGCATTTT
CDR3: CASSMGQGRQPQHF

size: NA
length: 12
J: TRBJ2-7
D: NA
V: TRBV6-2/TRBV6-3
DNA: TGTGCCAGCAGTTACGGCCACTACGAGCAGTACTTC
CDR3: CASSYGHYEQYF

size: NA
length: 14
J: TRBJ2-1
D: TRBD2
V: TRBV3-1/TRBV3-2
DNA: TGTGCCAGCAGCCAAGAGCTAGCGGCCAATGAGCAGTTCTTC
CDR3: CASSQELAANEQFF

size: NA
length: 16
J: TRBJ1-5
D: NA
V: TRBV5-1
DNA: TGCGCCAGCAGCTTGGGGACGGGGGGGAGCAATCAGCCCCAGCATTTT
CDR3: CASSLGTGGSNQPQHF

size: few
length: 15
J: TRBJ1-3
D: NA
V: TRBV19
DNA: TGTGCCAGTAGTATATCCAGGCCAGCTGGAAACACCATATATTTT
CDR3: CASSISRPAGNTIYF

size: NA
length: 15
J: TRBJ1-4
D: NA
V: TRBV4-1
DNA: TGCGCCAGCAGCAAAAACAGTGCAACTAATGAAAAACTGTTTTTT
CDR3: CASSKNSATNEKLFF

size: NA
length: 15
J: TRBJ2-1
D: TRBD2
V: TRBV6-4
DNA: TGTGCCAGCAGTGACTCAGCGGGATCCTACAATGAGCAGTTCTTC
CDR3: CASSDSAGSYNEQFF

size: NA
length: 18
J: TRBJ2-3
D: TRBD2
V: TRBV10-3
DNA: TGTGCCATCAGTGAGTCGCTGGCTAGCGGAACGGGAGACCTTACGCAGTATTTT
CDR3: CAISESLASGTGDLTQYF

size: NA
length: 16
J: TRBJ2-3
D: NA
V: TRBV15
DNA: TGTGCCACCAGCAGAGATATAACGGGAGACACAGATACGCAGTATTTT
CDR3: CATSRDITGDTDTQYF

size: NA
length: 17
J: TRBJ2-7
D: NA
V: TRBV4-1
DNA: TGCGCCAGCAGCCAAGATGGAGGGCCTTTCCCCTCCTACGAGCAGTACTTC
CDR3: CASSQDGGPFPSYEQYF

size: NA
length: 15
J: TRBJ1-2
D: TRBD1
V: TRBV9
DNA: TGTGCCAGCAGCGTAGAGTCAGGGGGCCCCCATGGCTACACCTTC
CDR3: CASSVESGGPHGYTF

size: NA
length: 13
J: TRBJ2-1
D: TRBD2
V: TRBV12-3/TRBV12-4
DNA: TGTGCCAGCAGGCTCGGGACTAGGGTTGAGCAGTTCTTC
CDR3: CASRLGTRVEQFF

size: NA
length: 15
J: TRBJ1-1
D: TRBD1
V: TRBV27
DNA: TGTGCCAGCAGTGACGCCGACAGGGGTGAAACTGAAGCTTTCTTT
CDR3: CASSDADRGETEAFF

size: NA
length: 16
J: TRBJ2-1
D: NA
V: TRBV7-3
DNA: TGTGCCAGCAGCCCCAACAGGGAGAACGCCTACAATGAGCAGTTCTTC
CDR3: CASSPNRENAYNEQFF

size: NA
length: 13
J: TRBJ2-1
D: NA
V: TRBV12-5
DNA: TGTGCTAGTGGTCTCCCTGTCGGAGGTGAGCAGTTCTTC
CDR3: CASGLPVGGEQFF

size: NA
length: 18
J: TRBJ1-2
D: TRBD1
V: TRBV4-1
DNA: TGCGCCAGCAGCCAAGATAGTACAGGGGGCGTTTTATATAATGGCTACACCTTC
CDR3: CASSQDSTGGVLYNGYTF

size: NA
length: 19
J: TRBJ1-3
D: NA
V: TRBV15
DNA: TGTGCCACCAGCAAAGATCGGTTGTCTAACAGGCGTCCTGGAAACACCATATATTTT
CDR3: CATSKDRLSNRRPGNTIYF

size: NA
length: 15
J: TRBJ1-2
D: NA
V: TRBV28
DNA: TGTGCCAGCAGTTTAGCGCCGGGCAGGGACTATGGCTACACCTTC
CDR3: CASSLAPGRDYGYTF